Presented here are 4 T cell receptor beta chains from one specimen sequenced in a study of shared clonotypes between healthy human individuals. The data were produced by immunoSEQ multiplex PCR, yet TCRdb's version contains in-frame clones alone and is incomplete. Altogether approximately 2,300,000 clones are present, less than 95% being singletons, with the ten largest covering approximately 0.39%. The sequenced sample consisted of naive CD4+ T cells from PBMCs. Subset in this sample: CD45RA+ positively selected. These receptors were taken from a man between 18 and 35 years old in good health. Some clones in this sample may be carry-over from other donors' samples.

The table lists this clone with a few counts. The rearrangement uses TRBV6-7 and TRBJ1-1, with D tentatively TRBD1 (5 bases). TRBV6-7 counts as an open reading frame of uncertain function. V was shortened by 2 bases and J by 1 base, with 5 bases between the two germline ends. This CDR3 comprises 13 residues. The CDR3 region is CASSYQGNTEAFF. CDR3 DNA: TGTGCCAGCAGTTACCAGGGGAACACTGAAGCTTTCTTT.

J is TRBJ1-1 and V is TRBV10-3, with TRBD1 identical over 7 bases. The length of the CDR3 is 15 residues. Losses at the gene ends were 6 bases for V and 4 bases for J; bases not matched to a gene: 11. CDR1 is ENHRY, CDR2 SYGVKD, per germline. The CDR3 DNA reads as TGTGCCATCAGCCCCGGGACAGCTTTATTCACTGAAGCTTTCTTT. Amino acids: CAISPGTALFTEAFF.

The gene calls are TRBV7-9 and TRBJ2-1; 9 nucleotides align to TRBD2. CDR1 is SEHNR, CDR2 FQNEAQ, per germline (reference sequence). Trimming took 4 bases from V and 5 from J; bases not matched to a gene: 9. The length of the CDR3 is 16 residues. Written as DNA, the CDR3 is TGTGCCAGCAGCTCCAGACAGCGGGAGGATAACAATGAGCAGTTCTTC. It encodes CASSSRQREDNNEQFF.

This clone was detected only once. This chain connects TRBV6-5 to TRBJ2-5; D is possibly TRBD1 or TRBD2 (5 bases each). The CDR3 spans 15 residues. Germline CDR1 is MNHEY and CDR2 is SVGAGI. V gave up 6 bases and J gave up 1 base, with 15 bases separating them. Here the CDR3 DNA reads TGTGCCAGCAGGCCCGCCGGGACGTTCCAAGAGACCCAGTACTTC. Amino acid sequence: CASRPAGTFQETQYF.